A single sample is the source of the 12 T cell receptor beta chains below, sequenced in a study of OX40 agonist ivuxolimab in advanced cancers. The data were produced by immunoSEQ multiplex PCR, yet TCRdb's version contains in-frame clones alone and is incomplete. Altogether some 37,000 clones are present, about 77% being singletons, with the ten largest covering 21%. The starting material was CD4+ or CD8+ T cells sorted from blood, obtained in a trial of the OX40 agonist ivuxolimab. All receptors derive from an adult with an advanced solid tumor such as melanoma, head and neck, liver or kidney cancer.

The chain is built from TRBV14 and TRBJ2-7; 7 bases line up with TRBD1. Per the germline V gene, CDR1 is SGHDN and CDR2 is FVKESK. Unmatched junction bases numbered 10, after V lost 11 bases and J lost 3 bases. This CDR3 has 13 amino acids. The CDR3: CAGPGTANYEQYF. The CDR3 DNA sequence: TGTGCCGGTCCAGGGACAGCAAACTACGAGCAGTACTTC.

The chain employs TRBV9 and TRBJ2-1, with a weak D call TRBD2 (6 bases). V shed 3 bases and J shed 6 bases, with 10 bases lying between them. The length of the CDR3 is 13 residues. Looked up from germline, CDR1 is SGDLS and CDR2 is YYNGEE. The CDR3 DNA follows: TGTGCCAGCAGCGCGACTAGGGTCAATGAGCAGTTCTTC. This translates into CASSATRVNEQFF. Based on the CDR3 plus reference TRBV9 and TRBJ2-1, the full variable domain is DSGVTQTPKHLITATGQRVTLRCSPRSGDLSVYWYQQSLDQGLQFLIQYYNGEERAKGNILERFSAQQFPDLHSELNLSSLELGDSALYFCASSATRVNEQFFGPGTRLTVL.

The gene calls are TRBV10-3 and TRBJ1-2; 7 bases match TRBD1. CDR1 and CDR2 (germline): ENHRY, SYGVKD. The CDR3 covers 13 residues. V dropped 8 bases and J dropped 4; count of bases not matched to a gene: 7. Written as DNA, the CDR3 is TGTGCCATCTCTCAGGGGGGGCTCTATGGCTACACCTTC. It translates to CAISQGGLYGYTF.

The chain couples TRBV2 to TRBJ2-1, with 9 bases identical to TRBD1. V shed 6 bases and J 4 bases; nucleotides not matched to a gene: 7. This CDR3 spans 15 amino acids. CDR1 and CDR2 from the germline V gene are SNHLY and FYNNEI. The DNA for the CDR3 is TGTGCCAGCAGCGGCGGACAGGGGCGGTACAATGAGCAGTTCTTC. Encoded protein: CASSGGQGRYNEQFF.

CDR3 coding DNA: TGTGCCAGCAGTTTCAGGGGCGACTACAATGAGCAGTTCTTC. Amino acids: CASSFRGDYNEQFF. This sequence joins TRBV28 and TRBJ2-1; D possibly corresponds to TRBD1 (6 bases). The germline V gene has CDR1 MDHEN and CDR2 SYDVKM. V was shortened by 3 bases and J by 3 bases, with 9 bases between the two germline ends. The CDR3 has 14 residues.

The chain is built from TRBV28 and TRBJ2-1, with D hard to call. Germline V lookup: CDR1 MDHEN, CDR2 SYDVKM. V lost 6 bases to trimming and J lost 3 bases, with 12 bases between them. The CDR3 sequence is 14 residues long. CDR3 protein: CASRRQPNYNEQFF. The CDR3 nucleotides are TGTGCCAGCAGAAGGCAGCCCAACTACAATGAGCAGTTCTTC.

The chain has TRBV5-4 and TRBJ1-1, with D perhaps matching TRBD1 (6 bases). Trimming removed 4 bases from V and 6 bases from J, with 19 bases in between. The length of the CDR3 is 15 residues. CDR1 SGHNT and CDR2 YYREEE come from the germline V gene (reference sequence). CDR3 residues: CASSNPRGPKAEAFF. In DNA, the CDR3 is TGTGCCAGCAGCAACCCCAGGGGCCCTAAGGCTGAAGCTTTCTTT.

The CDR3 loop is CASSLTGGDSPLHF. The CDR3 DNA is TGTGCCAGCAGCCTTACAGGGGGTGATTCACCCCTCCACTTT. The rearrangement joins TRBV9 to TRBJ1-6, with TRBD1 matching over 8 bases. Unmatched junction bases numbered 5, after V lost 4 bases and J lost 8 bases. Germline CDR1 reads SGDLS; CDR2 reads YYNGEE. The CDR3 totals 14 residues.

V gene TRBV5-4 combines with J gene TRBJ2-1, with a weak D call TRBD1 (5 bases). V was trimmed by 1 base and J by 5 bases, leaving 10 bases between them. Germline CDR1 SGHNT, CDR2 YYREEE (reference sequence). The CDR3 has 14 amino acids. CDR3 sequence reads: CASSLRGKDNEQFF. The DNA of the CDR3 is TGTGCCAGCAGCTTGAGGGGAAAGGACAATGAGCAGTTCTTC.

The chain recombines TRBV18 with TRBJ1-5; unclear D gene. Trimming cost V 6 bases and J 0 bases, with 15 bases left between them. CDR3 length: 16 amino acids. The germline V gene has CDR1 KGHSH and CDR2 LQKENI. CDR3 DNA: TGTGCCAGCTCTCTGGGAGGGCCCGATAGCAATCAGCCCCAGCATTTT. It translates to CASSLGGPDSNQPQHF.

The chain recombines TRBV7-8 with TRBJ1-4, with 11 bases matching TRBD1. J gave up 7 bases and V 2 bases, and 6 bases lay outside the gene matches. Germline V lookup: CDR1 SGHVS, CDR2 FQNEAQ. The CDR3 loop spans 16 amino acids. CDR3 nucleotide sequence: TGTGCCAGCAGCTTAATTTGGACAGGGGGCATTGAAAAACTGTTTTTT. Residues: CASSLIWTGGIEKLFF.

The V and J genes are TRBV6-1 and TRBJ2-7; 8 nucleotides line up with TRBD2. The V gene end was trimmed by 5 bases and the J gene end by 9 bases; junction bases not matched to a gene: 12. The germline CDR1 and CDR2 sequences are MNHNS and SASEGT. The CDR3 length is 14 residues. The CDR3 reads CASSPGPIAGTQYF. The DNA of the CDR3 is TGTGCCAGCAGTCCGGGCCCCATAGCGGGAACGCAGTACTTC.